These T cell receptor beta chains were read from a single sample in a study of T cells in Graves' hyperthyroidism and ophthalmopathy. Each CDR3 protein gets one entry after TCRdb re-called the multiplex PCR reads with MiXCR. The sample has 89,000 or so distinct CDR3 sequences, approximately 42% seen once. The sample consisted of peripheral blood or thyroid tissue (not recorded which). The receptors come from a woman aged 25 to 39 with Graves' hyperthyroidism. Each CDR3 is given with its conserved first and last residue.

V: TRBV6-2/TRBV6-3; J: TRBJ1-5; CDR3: CASKDRGNQPQHF
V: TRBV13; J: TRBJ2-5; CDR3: CASSILGGETQYF
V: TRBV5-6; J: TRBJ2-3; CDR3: CASSLEVSRVGTQYF
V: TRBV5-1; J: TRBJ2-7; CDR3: CASSSGSGGRVYEQYF
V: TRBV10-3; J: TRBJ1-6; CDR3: CAISGRPGQGNSPLHF
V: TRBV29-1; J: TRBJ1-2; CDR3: CSVRPNDGYTF
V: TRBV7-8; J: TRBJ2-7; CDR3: CASSLAGTSGSSYEQYF
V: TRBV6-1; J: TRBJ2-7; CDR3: CASSKVQTYEQYF
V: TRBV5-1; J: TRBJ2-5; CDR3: CASSPAGGYQETQYF
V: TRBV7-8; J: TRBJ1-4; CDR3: CASSFVLGTGVEKLFF
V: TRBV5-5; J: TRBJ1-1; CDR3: CASSAAGDTEASF
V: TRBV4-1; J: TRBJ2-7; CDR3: CASSQDGQGTNEQYF
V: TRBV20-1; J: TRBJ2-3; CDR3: CSATPPVAGAPTDTQYF
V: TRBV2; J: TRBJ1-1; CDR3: CAYIRPGLNTEAFF
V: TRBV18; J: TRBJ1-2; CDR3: CASSPERAHNYGYTF
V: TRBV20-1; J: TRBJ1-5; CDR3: CSARQPGEPQHF
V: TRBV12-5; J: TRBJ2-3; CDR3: CASGLGQGTDTQYF
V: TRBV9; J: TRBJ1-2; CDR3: CASSSGTGINYGYTF
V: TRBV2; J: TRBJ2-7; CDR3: CASRPGTGDEQYF
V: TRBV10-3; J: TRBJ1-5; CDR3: CAISVTGRGNQPQHF
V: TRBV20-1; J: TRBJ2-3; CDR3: CSARTSGSTDTQYF
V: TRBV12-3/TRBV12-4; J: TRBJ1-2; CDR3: CASSLASHGYTF
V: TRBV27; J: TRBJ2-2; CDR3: CASSLFGGNTGELFF
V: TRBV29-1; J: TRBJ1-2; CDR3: CSVARANYGYTF
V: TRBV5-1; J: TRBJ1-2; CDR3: CASSLRDRYGYTF
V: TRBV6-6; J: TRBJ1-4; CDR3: CASSYVSLGEKLFF
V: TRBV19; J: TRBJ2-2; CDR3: CASSIGRGRNTGELFF
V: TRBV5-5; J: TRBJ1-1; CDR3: CASSFDILLNTEAFF
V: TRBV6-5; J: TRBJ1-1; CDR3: CASRHEGTEAFF
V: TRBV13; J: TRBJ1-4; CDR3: CASSLQGRYEKLFF
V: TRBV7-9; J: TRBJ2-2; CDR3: CASSLAPVFGELFF
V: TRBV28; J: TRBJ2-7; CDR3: CASSQQAWNYEQYF
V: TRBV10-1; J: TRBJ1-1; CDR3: CASSTGADEAFF
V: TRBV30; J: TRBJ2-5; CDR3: CAWSVGQTQYF
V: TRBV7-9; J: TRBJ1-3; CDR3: CASNLVRGSPGNTIYF
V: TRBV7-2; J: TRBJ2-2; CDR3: CASSLVGASGELFF
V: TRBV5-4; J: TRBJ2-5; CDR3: CASSLAGTGGAWETRYF
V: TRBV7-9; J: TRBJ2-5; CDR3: CASSPPPGQQETQYF
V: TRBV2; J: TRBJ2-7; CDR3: CASSRAGAFSYEQYF
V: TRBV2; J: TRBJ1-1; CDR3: CASSVDPVRTEAFF
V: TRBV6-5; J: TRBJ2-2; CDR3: CASSEGEVFF
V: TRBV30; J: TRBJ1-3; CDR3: CVWREGPGLVNTIYF
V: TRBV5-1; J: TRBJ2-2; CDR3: CASSSGLAREGELFF
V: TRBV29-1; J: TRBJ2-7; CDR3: CSVERNEGYEQYF
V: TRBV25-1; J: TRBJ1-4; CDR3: CASSYLGATNEKLFF
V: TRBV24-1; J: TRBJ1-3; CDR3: CATSDSIYF
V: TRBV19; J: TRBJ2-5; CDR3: CASRNGRVGGQGTQYF
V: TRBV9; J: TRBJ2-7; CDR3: CASSASWGSYEQYF
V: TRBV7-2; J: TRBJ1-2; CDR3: CASSPGQDPGYGYTF
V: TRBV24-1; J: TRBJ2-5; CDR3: CATSDLRQEETQYF
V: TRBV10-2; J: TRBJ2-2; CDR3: CASSETRAGELFF
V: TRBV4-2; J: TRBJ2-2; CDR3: CASSQLGITGELFF
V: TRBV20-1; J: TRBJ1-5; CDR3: CSASNRGGQGGNQPQHF
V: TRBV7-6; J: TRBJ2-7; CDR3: CASSLGLAVPEQYF
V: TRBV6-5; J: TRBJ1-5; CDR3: CASSYRIGYPYSNQPQHF